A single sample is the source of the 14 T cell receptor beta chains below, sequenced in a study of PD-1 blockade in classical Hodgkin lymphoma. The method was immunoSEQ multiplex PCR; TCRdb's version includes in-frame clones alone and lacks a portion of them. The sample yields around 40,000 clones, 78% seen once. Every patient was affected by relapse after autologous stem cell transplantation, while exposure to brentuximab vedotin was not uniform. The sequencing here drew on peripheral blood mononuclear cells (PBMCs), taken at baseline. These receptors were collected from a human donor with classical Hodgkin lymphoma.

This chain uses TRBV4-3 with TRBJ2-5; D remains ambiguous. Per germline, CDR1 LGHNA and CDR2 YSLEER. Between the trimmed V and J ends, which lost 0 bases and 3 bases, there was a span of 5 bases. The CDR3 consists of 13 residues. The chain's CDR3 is CASSQEPKETQYF. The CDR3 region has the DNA TGCGCCAGCAGCCAAGAACCCAAAGAGACCCAGTACTTC.

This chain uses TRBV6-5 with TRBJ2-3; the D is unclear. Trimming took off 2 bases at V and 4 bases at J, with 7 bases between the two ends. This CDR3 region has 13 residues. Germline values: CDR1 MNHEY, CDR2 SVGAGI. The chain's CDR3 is CASSYRSPDTQYF. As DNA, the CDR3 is TGTGCCAGCAGTTACCGTAGCCCAGATACGCAGTATTTT.

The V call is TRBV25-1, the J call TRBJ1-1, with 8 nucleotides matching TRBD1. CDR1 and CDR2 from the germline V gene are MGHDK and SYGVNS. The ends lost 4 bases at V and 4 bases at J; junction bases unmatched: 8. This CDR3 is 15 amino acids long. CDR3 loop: CASSAQGGGGTEAFF. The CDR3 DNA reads TGTGCCAGCAGTGCACAGGGGGGGGGAGGCACTGAAGCTTTCTTT. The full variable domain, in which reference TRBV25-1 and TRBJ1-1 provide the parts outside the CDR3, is EADIYQTPRYLVIGTGKKITLECSQTMGHDKMYWYQQDPGMELHLIHYSYGVNSTEKGDLSSESTVSRIRTEHFPLTLESARPSHTSQYLCASSAQGGGGTEAFFGQGTRLTVV.

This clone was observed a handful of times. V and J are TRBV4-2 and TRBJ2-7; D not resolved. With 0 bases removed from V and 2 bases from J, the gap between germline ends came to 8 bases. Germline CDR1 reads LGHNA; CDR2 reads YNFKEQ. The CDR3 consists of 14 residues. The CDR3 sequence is CASSQDLKAYEQYF. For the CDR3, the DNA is TGTGCCAGCAGCCAAGATCTGAAGGCCTACGAGCAGTACTTC.

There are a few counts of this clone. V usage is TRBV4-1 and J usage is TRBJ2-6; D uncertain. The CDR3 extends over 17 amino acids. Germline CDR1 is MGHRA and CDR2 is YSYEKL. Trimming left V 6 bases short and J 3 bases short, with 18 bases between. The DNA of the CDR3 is TGCGCCAGCAGACGAACCGCCGGCCCCGGTGGGGCCAACGTCCTGACTTTC. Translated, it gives CASRRTAGPGGANVLTF.

CDR3 sequence: CASSRSGQGDRAEGYTF. The DNA of the CDR3 is TGTGCCAGCAGCCGATCGGGACAAGGGGATCGGGCGGAGGGCTACACCTTC. This chain links TRBV7-3 with TRBJ1-2; tentative D call: TRBD1 (6 bases). Germline loops: CDR1 SGHTA, CDR2 FQGTGA. There are 17 residues in the CDR3. Between the trimmed V and J ends, which lost 5 bases and 8 bases, there was a span of 27 bases.

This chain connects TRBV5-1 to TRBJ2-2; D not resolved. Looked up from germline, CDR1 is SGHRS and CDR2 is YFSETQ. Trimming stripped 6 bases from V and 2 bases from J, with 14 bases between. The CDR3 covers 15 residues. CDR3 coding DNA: TGCGCCAGCACACCGGAAGTCAGTAACACCGGGGAGCTGTTTTTT. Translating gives CASTPEVSNTGELFF.

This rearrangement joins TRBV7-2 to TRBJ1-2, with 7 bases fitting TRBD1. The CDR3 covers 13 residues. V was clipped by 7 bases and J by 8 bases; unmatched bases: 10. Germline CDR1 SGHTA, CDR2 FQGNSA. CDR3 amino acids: CASKIQGPAGYTF. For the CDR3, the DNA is TGTGCCAGCAAAATACAGGGGCCAGCGGGCTACACCTTC. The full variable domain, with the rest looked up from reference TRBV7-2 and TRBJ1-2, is GAGVSQSPSNKVTEKGKDVELRCDPISGHTALYWYRQSLGQGLEFLIYFQGNSAPDKSGLPSDRFSAERTGGSVSTLTIQRTQQEDSAVYLCASKIQGPAGYTFGSGTRLTVV.

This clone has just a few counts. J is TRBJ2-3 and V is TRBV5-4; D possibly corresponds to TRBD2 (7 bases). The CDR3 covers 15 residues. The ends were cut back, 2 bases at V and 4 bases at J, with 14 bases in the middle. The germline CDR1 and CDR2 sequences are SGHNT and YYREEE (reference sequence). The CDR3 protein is CASSLRGGTPDTQYF. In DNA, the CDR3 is TGTGCCAGCAGCTTAAGGGGGGGGACCCCAGATACGCAGTATTTT.

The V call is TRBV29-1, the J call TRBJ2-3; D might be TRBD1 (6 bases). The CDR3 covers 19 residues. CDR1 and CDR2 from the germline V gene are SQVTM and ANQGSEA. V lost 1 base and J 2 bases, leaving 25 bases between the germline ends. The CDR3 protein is CSVEGVEYRVEANTDTQYF. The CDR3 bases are TGCAGCGTTGAAGGGGTCGAATACAGGGTAGAGGCGAACACAGATACGCAGTATTTT.

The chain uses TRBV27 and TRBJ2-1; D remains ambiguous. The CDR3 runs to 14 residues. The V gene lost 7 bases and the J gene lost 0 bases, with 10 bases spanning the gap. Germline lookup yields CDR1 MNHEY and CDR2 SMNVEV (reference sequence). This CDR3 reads CASTRSRSYNEQFF. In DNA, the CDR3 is TGTGCCAGCACAAGATCCCGCTCCTACAATGAGCAGTTCTTC.

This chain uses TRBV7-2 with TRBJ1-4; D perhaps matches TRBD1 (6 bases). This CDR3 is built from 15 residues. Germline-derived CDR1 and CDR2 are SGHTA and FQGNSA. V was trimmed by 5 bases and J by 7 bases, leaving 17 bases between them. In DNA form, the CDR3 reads TGTGCCAGCAGCCAAGCCGGGGGCAGGATTGAAAAACTGTTTTTT. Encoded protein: CASSQAGGRIEKLFF.

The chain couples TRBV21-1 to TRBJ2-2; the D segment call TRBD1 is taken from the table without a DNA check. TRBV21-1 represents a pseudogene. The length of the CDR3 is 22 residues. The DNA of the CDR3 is TGTGCCAGCAGCAAAGTAAAATTGTGGGGGACGGACAGGGAACGGAGGACCGGGGAGCTGTTTTTT. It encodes CASSKVKLWGTDRERRTGELFF.

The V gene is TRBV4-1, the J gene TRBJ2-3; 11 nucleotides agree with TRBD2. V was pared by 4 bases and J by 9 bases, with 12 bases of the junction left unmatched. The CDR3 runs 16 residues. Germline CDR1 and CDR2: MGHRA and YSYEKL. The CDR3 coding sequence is TGCGCCAGCAGCCCAACTACTAGCGGGGGCCTCATAACGCAGTATTTT. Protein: CASSPTTSGGLITQYF.